One and the same sample provided the 24 T cell receptor beta chains below, sequenced in a study of CD8+CD57+ T cells in acquired aplastic anemia. Profiling of TCR beta VDJ combinations and CDR3 sequences used genomic DNA as template. MiXCR, applied by TCRdb to the reads, yields one record per CDR3 protein. The sample lists 180,000 or so distinct CDR3 sequences, around half seen once, with under 3.5% in the top ten. Specimen: sorted CD4+, CD8+, or CD8+CD57+ T cells (not recorded which) from PBMCs. The receptors here all came from a human donor in good health.

This clonotype has at least ten counts. This chain uses TRBV7-8 with TRBJ2-1, with D maybe TRBD2 (6 bases). Germline CDR1 is SGHVS and CDR2 is FQNEAQ. V lost 3 bases, J lost 4 bases, and 13 bases lay in between. The CDR3 has 15 amino acids. CDR3 DNA sequence: TGTGCCAGCAGCTTGTCGGAGGGATCGTACAATGAGCAGTTCTTC. It encodes CASSLSEGSYNEQFF.

This clonotype turned up a few times. The CDR3 DNA reads TGTGCCAGCCACTCCCTCGGGACAGCCCGAAGCGATGAGCAGTTCTTC. Translating it yields CASHSLGTARSDEQFF. The chain combines TRBV25-1 with TRBJ2-1, with 7 bases that match TRBD1. This CDR3 spans 16 amino acids. The germline CDR1 and CDR2 sequences are MGHDK and SYGVNS. Unmatched junction bases numbered 18, after V lost 8 bases and J lost 8 bases. Drawing the rest from reference TRBV25-1 and TRBJ2-1, the complete variable domain is EADIYQTPRYLVIGTGKKITLECSQTMGHDKMYWYQQDPGMELHLIHYSYGVNSTEKGDLSSESTVSRIRTEHFPLTLESARPSHTSQYLCASHSLGTARSDEQFFGPGTRLTVL.

This clonotype was picked up one time. V is TRBV7-8 and J is TRBJ1-4; unclear D gene. Looked up from germline, CDR1 is SGHVS and CDR2 is FQNEAQ. The length of the CDR3 is 13 residues. The germline V and J ends were trimmed by 0 bases and 5 bases, with 4 bases remaining between them. CDR3 nucleotides: TGTGCCAGCAGCTTAGCCCGCAATGAAAAACTGTTTTTT. Residues: CASSLARNEKLFF.

Concerning this clonotype: Its ends do not fully match the called genes, so a read error is possible. The gene calls are TRBV6-2 or TRBV6-3 and TRBJ2-3; 7 nucleotides align to TRBD2. CDR3 length: 17 amino acids. CDR1 MNHEY and CDR2 SVGEGT come from the germline V gene. The CDR3 DNA reads TGTGCCAGCAGGTACTTACCCGGACTATCGGGAGGAGATACGCAGTATTTT. This encodes CASRYLPGLSGGDTQYF.

This clonotype was seen a few times. The chain recombines TRBV12-3 or TRBV12-4 with TRBJ1-2, with D hard to call. There are 15 residues in the CDR3. Trimming took 2 bases from V and 5 from J, leaving 15 bases between them. The CDR3 loop reads CASSLSPVGPYGYTF. Here the CDR3 DNA reads TGTGCCAGCAGTTTATCCCCCGTGGGCCCATATGGCTACACCTTC.

There are many counts of this clonotype. This chain uses TRBV12-3 or TRBV12-4 with TRBJ2-3; perhaps TRBD1 as D (7 bases). The CDR3 length is 15 residues. Trimming left V 6 bases short and J 3 bases short, with 16 bases between. The CDR3 spells CASSLTSGGTDTQYF. The CDR3 nucleotides read TGTGCCAGCAGCTTAACTTCAGGGGGGACAGATACGCAGTATTTT.

This clonotype was detected ten times or more. V gene TRBV15 combines with J gene TRBJ1-2; D is uncertain. Germline V gene sequence: CDR1 LNHNV, CDR2 YYDKDF (reference sequence). The CDR3 runs 13 residues. Trimming shortened V by 0 bases and J by 5 bases, and 7 bases separated the two germline ends. DNA for the CDR3: TGTGCCACCAGCAGAGATGCGGTATATGGCTACACCTTC. It codes for CATSRDAVYGYTF.

This chain connects TRBV11-1 to TRBJ2-3; TRBD2 matches 8 bases. CDR1 is SGHAT and CDR2 is FQDESV in the germline V gene (reference sequence). The CDR3 runs to 18 residues. J lost 2 bases, V lost 3 bases, and 13 bases had no gene match. The CDR3 sequence: CASSLGAGGRGDTDTQYF. DNA for the CDR3: TGTGCCAGCAGCTTGGGTGCCGGGGGGCGGGGGGACACAGATACGCAGTATTTT. The whole variable domain, filled in from reference TRBV11-1 and TRBJ2-3, reads EAEVAQSPRYKITEKSQAVAFWCDPISGHATLYWYRQILGQGPELLVQFQDESVVDDSQLPKDRFSAERLKGVDSTLKIQPAELGDSAMYLCASSLGAGGRGDTDTQYFGPGTRLTVL.

V is TRBV15 and J is TRBJ1-5; TRBD1 might be the D (5 bases). Germline V gives CDR1 LNHNV, CDR2 YYDKDF (reference sequence). This CDR3 spans 13 amino acids. Trimming pared 7 bases from V and 4 bases from J, leaving 11 bases between. The CDR3 is CATMGEGNQPQHF. CDR3 nucleotides: TGTGCCACCATGGGGGAGGGGAATCAGCCCCAGCATTTT.

This clonotype has at least ten counts. J is TRBJ2-5 and V is TRBV7-9; 8 nucleotides line up with TRBD1. Germline V gives CDR1 SEHNR, CDR2 FQNEAQ (reference sequence). V lost 4 bases to trimming and J lost 5 bases; unmatched junction nucleotides: 18. This CDR3 has 18 amino acids. The CDR3 here is CASSSTDPRQGSWETQYF. The CDR3 DNA reads TGTGCCAGCAGCTCCACCGACCCCCGACAGGGGAGTTGGGAGACCCAGTACTTC.

In its sample, this clonotype was seen a few times. The genes are TRBV25-1 and TRBJ2-1; D may be TRBD2 (6 bases). Germline CDR1 and CDR2: MGHDK and SYGVNS. The V end lost 8 bases, the J end lost 3 bases, and 17 bases lay between the germline ends. The CDR3 has 15 amino acids. The CDR3 loop reads CASQVGGTYYNEQFF. The CDR3 nucleotides read TGTGCCAGCCAGGTTGGCGGGACCTACTACAATGAGCAGTTCTTC.

CDR3: CASSLGTGNYGYTF. CDR3 nucleotide sequence: TGTGCCAGCAGCCTCGGGACAGGCAACTATGGCTACACCTTC. The chain has TRBV3-1 and TRBJ1-2; 8 nucleotides line up with TRBD1. The CDR3 is 14 residues long. V shed 4 bases, J shed 2 bases, and the junction held 3 bases outside the gene matches. From germline, CDR1 is LGHDT and CDR2 YNNKEL (reference sequence). Using reference TRBV3-1 and TRBJ1-2 for the parts outside the CDR3, the full variable domain is DTAVSQTPKYLVTQMGNDKSIKCEQNLGHDTMYWYKQDSKKFLKIMFSYNNKELIINETVPNRFSPKSPDKAHLNLHINSLELGDSAVYFCASSLGTGNYGYTFGSGTRLTVV.

To note about this clonotype: One base away lies a much larger clone, so this may be a sequencing read error. The gene calls are TRBV7-9 and TRBJ2-5; D possibly corresponds to TRBD2 (5 bases). Germline V gene sequence: CDR1 SEHNR, CDR2 FQNEAQ (reference sequence). CDR3 length: 17 residues. The CDR3 DNA sequence: TGTGCCAGCAGCTTATCCAAAATTACGGGGTACCAAGAGACCCAGTGCTTC. It codes for CASSLSKITGYQETQCF.

This clonotype was observed at least ten times. The chain is built from TRBV6-6 and TRBJ2-7, with D perhaps assigned TRBD1 or TRBD2 (7 bases each). CDR3 length: 13 residues. V shed 8 bases and J shed 1 base, with 12 bases lying between them. Germline V CDR1 and CDR2: MNHNY, SVGAGI (reference sequence). The CDR3 protein is CASQGGASYEQYF. CDR3 in DNA: TGTGCCAGCCAGGGGGGGGCGTCCTACGAGCAGTACTTC.

This clonotype was detected ten times or more. The chain is built from TRBV12-3 or TRBV12-4 and TRBJ2-7; possibly TRBD2 for D (6 bases). Trimming removed 3 bases from V and 5 bases from J, with 11 bases in between. The CDR3 spans 13 residues. The CDR3 DNA reads as TGTGCCAGCAGTTTCGGGAGTGCAAACGAGCAGTACTTC. Translating it yields CASSFGSANEQYF.

The rearrangement joins TRBV19 to TRBJ2-1; D could derive from TRBD1 or TRBD2 (6 bases each). The CDR3 has 14 amino acids. Trimming left V 5 bases short and J 4 bases short, with 12 bases between. Germline-derived CDR1 and CDR2 are LNHDA and SQIVND (reference sequence). CDR3 loop: CASSSRGGYNEQFF. The CDR3 DNA is TGTGCCAGTAGTTCCCGAGGGGGGTACAATGAGCAGTTCTTC. Combining the CDR3 with reference TRBV19 and TRBJ2-1 gives the whole variable domain DGGITQSPKYLFRKEGQNVTLSCEQNLNHDAMYWYRQDPGQGLRLIYYSQIVNDFQKGDIAEGYSVSREKKESFPLTVTSAQKNPTAFYLCASSSRGGYNEQFFGPGTRLTVL.

This clonotype was seen only a few times. The chain links TRBV29-1 to TRBJ1-2; D is unresolved. Trimming took off 7 bases at V and 3 bases at J, with 18 bases between the two ends. Germline V gives CDR1 SQVTM, CDR2 ANQGSEA. The CDR3 totals 14 residues. In DNA form, the CDR3 reads TGCAGCGCAAAAGCCCCCGGGAAGGACTATGGCTACACCTTC. This translates into CSAKAPGKDYGYTF.

J is TRBJ2-4 and V is TRBV2; D may be TRBD1 (5 bases). Trimming removed 5 bases from V and 0 bases from J, with 11 bases in between. Germline CDR1 reads SNHLY; CDR2 reads FYNNEI. This CDR3 is built from 15 residues. The CDR3 bases are TGTGCCAGCAGTTACGACAGTGTAGCCAAAAACATTCAGTACTTC. Translated: CASSYDSVAKNIQYF.

Turning to this clonotype: The junction departs from the called germline gene at one end, perhaps through a read error. The genes are TRBV10-3 and TRBJ2-1; perhaps TRBD2 as D (5 bases). The CDR3 contains 12 residues. Germline-derived CDR1 and CDR2 are ENHRY and SYGVKD. The CDR3, as DNA: TGTGCCACCGAGGGAAATTTCAATGAGCAATTCTTC. Amino acid sequence: CATEGNFNEQFF.

The chain employs TRBV19 and TRBJ2-7, with no clear D. Trimming cost V 4 bases and J 3 bases, with 10 bases left between them. The CDR3 covers 13 residues. Looked up from germline, CDR1 is LNHDA and CDR2 is SQIVND (reference sequence). The CDR3 protein is CASSTPGFYEQYF. CDR3 sequence (DNA): TGTGCCAGTAGTACCCCCGGATTCTACGAGCAGTACTTC.

This chain joins TRBV2 and TRBJ1-1, with a possible D match to TRBD1 (5 bases). CDR3 length equals 13 residues. Germline loops: CDR1 SNHLY, CDR2 FYNNEI. Trimming took off 10 bases at V and 0 bases at J, with 12 bases between the two ends. The DNA of the CDR3 is TGTGCCACCCCGGGACCGATGAACACTGAAGCTTTCTTT. Amino acids: CATPGPMNTEAFF. The variable domain in full, completed from reference TRBV2 and TRBJ1-1, reads EPEVTQTPSHQVTQMGQEVILRCVPISNHLYFYWYRQILGQKVEFLVSFYNNEISEKSEIFDDQFSVERPDGSNFTLKIRSTKLEDSAMYFCATPGPMNTEAFFGQGTRLTVV.

Comments on this clonotype: Here the CDR3 omits its conserved ending phenylalanine or tryptophan, so a read error is the likely source. The chain has TRBV2 and TRBJ2-3; a weak D match, TRBD1 (6 bases). Germline assignment: CDR1 SNHLY and CDR2 FYNNEI. The CDR3 is made up of 15 amino acids. The CDR3 spells CANSGNRENLNTQYL. The CDR3 DNA reads as TGTGCCAACAGTGGAAACAGGGAGAACTTGAATACGCAGTATCTT.

This clonotype was observed at least ten times. J is TRBJ1-5 and V is TRBV20-1; D is ambiguous. Germline loops: CDR1 DFQATT, CDR2 SNEGSKA (reference sequence). V lost 3 bases to trimming and J lost 5 bases, with 8 bases between them. CDR3 length equals 12 residues. CDR3 region: CSASRVDQPQHF. Written as DNA, the CDR3 is TGCAGTGCTAGCCGAGTCGATCAGCCCCAGCATTTT.

Concerning this clonotype: Compared with germline, one end of the junction differs, possibly owing to a read error. The chain recombines TRBV10-3 with TRBJ2-6; 7 nucleotides match TRBD1. The CDR3 is made up of 16 amino acids. Germline lookup yields CDR1 ENHRY and CDR2 SYGVKD. Here the CDR3 reads CATAGTAGSGANALTF. The DNA for the CDR3 is TGTGCCACCGCCGGGACAGCTGGCTCTGGGGCCAACGCCCTGACTTTC.